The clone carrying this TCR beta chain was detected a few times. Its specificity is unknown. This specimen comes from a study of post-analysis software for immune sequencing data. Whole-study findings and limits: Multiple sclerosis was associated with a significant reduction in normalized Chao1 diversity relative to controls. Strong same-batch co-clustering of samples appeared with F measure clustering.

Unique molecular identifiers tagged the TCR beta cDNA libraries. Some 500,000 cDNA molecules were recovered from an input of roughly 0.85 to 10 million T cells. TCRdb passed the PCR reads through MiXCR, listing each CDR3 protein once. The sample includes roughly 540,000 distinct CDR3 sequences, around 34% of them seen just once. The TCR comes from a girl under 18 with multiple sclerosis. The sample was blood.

The CDR3 reads CASSSRGRRSTDTQYF. The DNA for the CDR3 is TGTGCCAGCAGCTCCCGGGGGCGGCGAAGCACAGATACGCAGTATTTT. V and J are TRBV21-1 and TRBJ2-3; the table's TRBD1 call for D was not verified on the DNA. TRBV21-1 is termed a pseudogene. This CDR3 region has 16 residues.